The present entry profiles one T cell receptor beta chain with its context. The antigen is unknown. This specimen belongs to a study of T cell responses to AZD1222 COVID-19 vaccine. V lost 4 bases and J 2 bases, leaving 15 bases between the germline ends. The CDR3 spans 16 residues. CDR1 and CDR2 from the germline V gene are SNHLY and FYNNEI. Assay: immunoSEQ multiplex PCR; the TCRdb copy retains only in-frame clones and omits some. The data hold around 150,000 clones, with roughly 85% observed a single time. General observations from the study: The donor cohort was predominantly white British with a female majority, and clonal diversity may have been underestimated.

Here the sequenced sample was peripheral blood, taken 28 days after the second dose of the MenACWY control vaccine. The gene calls are TRBV2 and TRBJ1-5, with unresolved D. The receptor comes from an adult who received the MenACWY meningococcal vaccine as a control. CDR3 nucleotides: TGTGCCAGCAGTGTGAGTTTCGGACGAGGCAATCAGCCCCAGCATTTT. Amino acids: CASSVSFGRGNQPQHF.